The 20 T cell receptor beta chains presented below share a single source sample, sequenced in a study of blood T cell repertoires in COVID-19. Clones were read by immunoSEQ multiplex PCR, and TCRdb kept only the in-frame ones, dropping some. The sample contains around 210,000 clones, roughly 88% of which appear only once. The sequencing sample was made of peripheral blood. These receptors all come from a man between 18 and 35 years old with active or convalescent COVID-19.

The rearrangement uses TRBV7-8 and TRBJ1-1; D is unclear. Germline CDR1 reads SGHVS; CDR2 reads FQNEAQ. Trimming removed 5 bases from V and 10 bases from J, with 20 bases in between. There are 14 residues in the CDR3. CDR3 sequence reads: CASSPRLVGEGAFF. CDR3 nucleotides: TGTGCCAGCAGCCCGAGGTTGGTTGGTGAAGGAGCTTTCTTT.

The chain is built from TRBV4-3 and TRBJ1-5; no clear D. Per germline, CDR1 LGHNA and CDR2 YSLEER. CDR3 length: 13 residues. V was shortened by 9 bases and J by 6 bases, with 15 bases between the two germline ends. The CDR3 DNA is TGCGCCAGTTCCCGAGGCCCCACTCAGCCCCAGCATTTT. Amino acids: CASSRGPTQPQHF.

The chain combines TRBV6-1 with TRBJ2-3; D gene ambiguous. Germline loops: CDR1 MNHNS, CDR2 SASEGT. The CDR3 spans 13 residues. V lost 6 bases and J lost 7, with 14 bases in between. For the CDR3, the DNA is TGTGCCAGCAGCCAGAACTACATGTATACGCAGTATTTT. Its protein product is CASSQNYMYTQYF.

The CDR3 is CASSKRTSGYANTGELFF. In nucleotides, the CDR3 is TGTGCCAGCAGCAAGAGGACTAGCGGATACGCGAACACCGGGGAGCTGTTTTTT. J is TRBJ2-2 and V is TRBV7-8; TRBD2 aligns across 10 bases. V dropped 5 bases and J dropped 0; count of bases not matched to a gene: 9. The CDR3 totals 18 residues. Looked up from germline, CDR1 is SGHVS and CDR2 is FQNEAQ.

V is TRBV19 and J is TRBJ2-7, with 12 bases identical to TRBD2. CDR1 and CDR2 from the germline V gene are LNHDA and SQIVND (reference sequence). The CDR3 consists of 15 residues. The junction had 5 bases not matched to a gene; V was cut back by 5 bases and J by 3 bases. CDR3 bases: TGTGCCAGTAGTCTGCGACTAGCGGGAGTCTACGAGCAGTACTTC. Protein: CASSLRLAGVYEQYF.

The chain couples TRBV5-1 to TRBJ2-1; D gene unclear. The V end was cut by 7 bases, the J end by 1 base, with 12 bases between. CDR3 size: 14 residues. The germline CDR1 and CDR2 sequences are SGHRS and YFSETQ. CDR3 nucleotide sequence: TGCGCCAGCCGGCCTCCACAGTCCTACAATGAGCAGTTCTTC. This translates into CASRPPQSYNEQFF. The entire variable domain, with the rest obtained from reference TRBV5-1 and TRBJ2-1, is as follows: KAGVTQTPRYLIKTRGQQVTLSCSPISGHRSVSWYQQTPGQGLQFLFEYFSETQRNKGNFPGRFSGRQFSNSRSEMNVSTLELGDSALYLCASRPPQSYNEQFFGPGTRLTVL.

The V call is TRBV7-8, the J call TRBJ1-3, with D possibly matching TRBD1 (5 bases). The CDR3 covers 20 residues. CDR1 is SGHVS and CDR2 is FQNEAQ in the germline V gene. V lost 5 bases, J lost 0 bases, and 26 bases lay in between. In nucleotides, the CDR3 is TGTGCCAGCAGCCCCAGACACAGGCCCAACCATCCCGACTCTGGAAACACCATATATTTT. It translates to CASSPRHRPNHPDSGNTIYF. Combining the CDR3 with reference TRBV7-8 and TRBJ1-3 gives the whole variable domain GAGVSQSPRYKVAKRGQDVALRCDPISGHVSLFWYQQALGQGPEFLTYFQNEAQLDKSGLPSDRFFAERPEGSVSTLKIQRTQQEDSAVYLCASSPRHRPNHPDSGNTIYFGEGSWLTVV.

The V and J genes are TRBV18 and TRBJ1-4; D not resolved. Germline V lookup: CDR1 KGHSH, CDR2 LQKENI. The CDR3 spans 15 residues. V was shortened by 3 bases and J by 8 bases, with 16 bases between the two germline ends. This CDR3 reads CASSPSVVRREKLFF. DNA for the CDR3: TGTGCCAGCTCACCCTCGGTAGTGCGCCGCGAAAAACTGTTTTTT.

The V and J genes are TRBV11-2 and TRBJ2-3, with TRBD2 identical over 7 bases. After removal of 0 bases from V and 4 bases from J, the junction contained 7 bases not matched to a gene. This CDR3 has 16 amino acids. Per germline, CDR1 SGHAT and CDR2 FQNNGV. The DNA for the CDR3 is TGTGCCAGCAGCTTAGATTTGGGGGGGTGGTCAGATACGCAGTATTTT. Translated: CASSLDLGGWSDTQYF.

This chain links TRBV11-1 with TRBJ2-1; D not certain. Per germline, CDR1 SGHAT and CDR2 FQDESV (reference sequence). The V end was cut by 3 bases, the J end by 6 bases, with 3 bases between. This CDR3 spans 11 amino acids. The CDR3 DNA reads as TGTGCCAGCAGCTTTAGCAATGAGCAGTTCTTC. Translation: CASSFSNEQFF.

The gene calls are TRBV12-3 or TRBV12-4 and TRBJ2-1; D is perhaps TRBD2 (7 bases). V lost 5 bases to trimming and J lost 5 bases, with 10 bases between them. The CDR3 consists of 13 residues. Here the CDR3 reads CASSPGGHNEQFF. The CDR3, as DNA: TGTGCCAGCAGTCCCGGGGGGCACAATGAGCAGTTCTTC.

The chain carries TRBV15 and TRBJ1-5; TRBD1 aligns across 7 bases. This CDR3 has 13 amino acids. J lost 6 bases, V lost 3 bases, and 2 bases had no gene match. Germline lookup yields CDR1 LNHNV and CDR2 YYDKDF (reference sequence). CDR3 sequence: CATSRGDSQPQHF. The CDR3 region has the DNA TGTGCCACCAGCAGGGGGGACAGTCAGCCCCAGCATTTT.

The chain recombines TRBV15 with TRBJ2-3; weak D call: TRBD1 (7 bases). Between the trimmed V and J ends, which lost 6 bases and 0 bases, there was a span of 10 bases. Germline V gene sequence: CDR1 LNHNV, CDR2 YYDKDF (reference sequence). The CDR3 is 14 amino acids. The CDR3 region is CATRGGQSTDTQYF. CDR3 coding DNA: TGTGCCACCAGGGGGGGACAGAGCACAGATACGCAGTATTTT. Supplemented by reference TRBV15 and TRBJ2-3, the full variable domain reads DAMVIQNPRYQVTQFGKPVTLSCSQTLNHNVMYWYQQKSSQAPKLLFHYYDKDFNNEADTPDNFQSRRPNTSFCFLDIRSPGLGDTAMYLCATRGGQSTDTQYFGPGTRLTVL.

CDR3 DNA: TGTGCCAGCAGTTACTCTGTGACAGGGAGCGAGCAGTACTTC. As protein: CASSYSVTGSEQYF. V is TRBV6-2 or TRBV6-3 and J is TRBJ2-7; 7 bases are shared with TRBD1. The CDR3 runs 14 residues. Losses at the gene ends were 0 bases for V and 6 bases for J; bases not matched to a gene: 5. Germline V gene data show CDR1 as MNHEY and CDR2 as SVGEGT.

In DNA, the CDR3 is TGCGCCAGCAGCCTCCGACTAGCGGATAGATACGAGCAGTACTTC. Its protein product is CASSLRLADRYEQYF. J is TRBJ2-7 and V is TRBV4-1, with 9 bases identical to TRBD2. Germline lookup yields CDR1 MGHRA and CDR2 YSYEKL. V shed 4 bases and J 4 bases; nucleotides not matched to a gene: 8. There are 15 residues in the CDR3.

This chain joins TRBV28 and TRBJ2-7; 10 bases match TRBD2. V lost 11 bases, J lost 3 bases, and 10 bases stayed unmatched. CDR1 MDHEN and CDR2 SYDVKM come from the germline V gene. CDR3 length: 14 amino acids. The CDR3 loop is CAGGASGSLYEQYF. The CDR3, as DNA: TGTGCCGGTGGGGCTAGCGGGAGTCTCTACGAGCAGTACTTC.

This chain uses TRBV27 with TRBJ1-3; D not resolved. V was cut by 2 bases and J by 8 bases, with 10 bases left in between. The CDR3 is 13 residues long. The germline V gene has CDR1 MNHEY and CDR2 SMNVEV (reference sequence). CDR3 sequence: CASSLVSGDTIYF. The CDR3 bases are TGTGCCAGCAGTTTAGTGAGCGGCGACACCATATATTTT.

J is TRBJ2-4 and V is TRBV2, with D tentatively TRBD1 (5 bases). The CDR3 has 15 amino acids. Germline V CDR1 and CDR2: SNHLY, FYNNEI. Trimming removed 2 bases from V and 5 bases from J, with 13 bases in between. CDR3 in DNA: TGTGCCAGCAGTGAATTTGGGCAGGGCGAAAACATTCAGTACTTC. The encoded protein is CASSEFGQGENIQYF. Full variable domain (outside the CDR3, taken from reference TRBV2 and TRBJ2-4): EPEVTQTPSHQVTQMGQEVILRCVPISNHLYFYWYRQILGQKVEFLVSFYNNEISEKSEIFDDQFSVERPDGSNFTLKIRSTKLEDSAMYFCASSEFGQGENIQYFGAGTRLSVL.

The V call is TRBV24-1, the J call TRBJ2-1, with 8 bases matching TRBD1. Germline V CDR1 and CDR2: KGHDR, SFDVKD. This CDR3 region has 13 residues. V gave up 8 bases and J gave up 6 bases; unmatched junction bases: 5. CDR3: CATTGGAGNEQFF. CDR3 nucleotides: TGTGCCACCACAGGGGGCGCGGGCAATGAGCAGTTCTTC.

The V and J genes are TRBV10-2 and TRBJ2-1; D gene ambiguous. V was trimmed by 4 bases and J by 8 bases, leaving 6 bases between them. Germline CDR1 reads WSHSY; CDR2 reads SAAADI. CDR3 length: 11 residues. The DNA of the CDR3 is TGCGCCAGCAGTGCGACACATGAGCAGTTCTTC. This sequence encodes CASSATHEQFF.